This T cell receptor (beta chain) was sequenced in a study of early stage breast cancer tumors. As for the study in general: ER+/PR+/HER2- status applied to about 70% of the 16 invasive breast tumors. Study-wide results and limits: Compared with adjacent normal breast tissue, tumors showed 2.5 to 3-fold greater T cell density and higher clonality. Comparing each tissue with blood distinguished tumor from normal in about 85% of the 16 patients.

In the case of this clone: Its antigen is unknown.

Generated by immunoSEQ multiplex PCR, the TCRdb table keeps only in-frame clones and is missing some. The sample holds tens of thousands of clones, just over 90% seen once. The clonotype was recovered from a person in their 70s with breast cancer. The sample was blood.

The CDR3, as DNA: TGTGCCAGCGGAAAAGGCGGGACTGCTAACTATGGCTACACCTTC. Translation: CASGKGGTANYGYTF. This sequence joins TRBV25-1 and TRBJ1-2; maybe TRBD1 (5 bases). The germline V gene encodes CDR1 MGHDK and CDR2 SYGVNS. V lost 8 bases to trimming and J lost 0 bases, with 16 bases between them. This CDR3 comprises 15 residues.